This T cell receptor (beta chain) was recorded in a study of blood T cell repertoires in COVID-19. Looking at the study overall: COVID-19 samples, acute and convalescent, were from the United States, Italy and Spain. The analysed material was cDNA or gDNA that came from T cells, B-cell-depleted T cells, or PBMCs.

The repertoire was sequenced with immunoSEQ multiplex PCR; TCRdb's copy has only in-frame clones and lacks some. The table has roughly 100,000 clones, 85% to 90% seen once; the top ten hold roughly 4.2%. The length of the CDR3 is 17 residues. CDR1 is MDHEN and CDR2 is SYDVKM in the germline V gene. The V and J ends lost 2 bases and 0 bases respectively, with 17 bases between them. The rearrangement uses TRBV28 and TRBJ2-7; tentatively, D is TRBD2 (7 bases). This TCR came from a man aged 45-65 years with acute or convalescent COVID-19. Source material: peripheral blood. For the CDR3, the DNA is TGTGCCAGCAGTTTAGGGGGGGGCGGGAGACCCTCCTACGAGCAGTACTTC. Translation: CASSLGGGGRPSYEQYF. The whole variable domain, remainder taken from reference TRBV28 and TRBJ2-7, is DVKVTQSSRYLVKRTGEKVFLECVQDMDHENMFWYRQDPGLGLRLIYFSYDVKMKEKGDIPEGYSVSREKKERFSLILESASTNQTSMYLCASSLGGGGRPSYEQYFGPGTRLTVT.